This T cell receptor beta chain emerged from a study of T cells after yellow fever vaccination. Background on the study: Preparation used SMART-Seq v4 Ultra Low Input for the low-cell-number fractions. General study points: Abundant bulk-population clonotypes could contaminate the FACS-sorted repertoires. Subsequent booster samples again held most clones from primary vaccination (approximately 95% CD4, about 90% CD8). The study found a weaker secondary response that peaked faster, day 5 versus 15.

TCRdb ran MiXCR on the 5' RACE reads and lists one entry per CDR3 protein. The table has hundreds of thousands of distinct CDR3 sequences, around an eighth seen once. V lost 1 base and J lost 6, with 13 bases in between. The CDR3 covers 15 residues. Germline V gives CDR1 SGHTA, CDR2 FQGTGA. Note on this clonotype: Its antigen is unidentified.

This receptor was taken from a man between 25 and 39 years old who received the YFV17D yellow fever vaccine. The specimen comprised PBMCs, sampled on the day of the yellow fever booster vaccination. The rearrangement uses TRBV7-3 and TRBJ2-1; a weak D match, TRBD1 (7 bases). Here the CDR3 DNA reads TGTGCCAGCAGCTTAAACCGCGGGACAGTCAATGAGCAGTTCTTC. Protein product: CASSLNRGTVNEQFF. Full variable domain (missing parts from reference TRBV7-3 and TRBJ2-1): GAGVSQTPSNKVTEKGKYVELRCDPISGHTALYWYRQSLGQGPEFLIYFQGTGAADDSGLPNDRFFAVRPEGSVSTLKIQRTERGDSAVYLCASSLNRGTVNEQFFGPGTRLTVL.